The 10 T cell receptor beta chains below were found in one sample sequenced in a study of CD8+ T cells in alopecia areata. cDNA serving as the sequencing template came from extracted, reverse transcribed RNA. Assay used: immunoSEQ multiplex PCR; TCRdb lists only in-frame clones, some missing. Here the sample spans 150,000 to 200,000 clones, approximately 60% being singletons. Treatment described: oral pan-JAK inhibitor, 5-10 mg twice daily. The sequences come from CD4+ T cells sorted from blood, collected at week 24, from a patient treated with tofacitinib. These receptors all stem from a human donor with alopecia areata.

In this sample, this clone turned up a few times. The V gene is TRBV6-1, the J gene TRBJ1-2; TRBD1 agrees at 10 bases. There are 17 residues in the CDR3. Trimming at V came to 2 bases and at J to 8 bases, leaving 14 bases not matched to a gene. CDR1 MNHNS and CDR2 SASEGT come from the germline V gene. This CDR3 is CASSEYGTGAHPFGYTF. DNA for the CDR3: TGTGCCAGCAGTGAATACGGGACAGGGGCACACCCTTTCGGCTACACCTTC.

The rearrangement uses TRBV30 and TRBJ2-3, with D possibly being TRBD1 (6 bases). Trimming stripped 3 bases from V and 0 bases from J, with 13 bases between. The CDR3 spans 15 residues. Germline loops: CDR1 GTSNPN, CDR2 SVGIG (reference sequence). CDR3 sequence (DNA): TGTGCCTGGAGCCGGGACACTGCTAGCACAGATACGCAGTATTTT. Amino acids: CAWSRDTASTDTQYF.

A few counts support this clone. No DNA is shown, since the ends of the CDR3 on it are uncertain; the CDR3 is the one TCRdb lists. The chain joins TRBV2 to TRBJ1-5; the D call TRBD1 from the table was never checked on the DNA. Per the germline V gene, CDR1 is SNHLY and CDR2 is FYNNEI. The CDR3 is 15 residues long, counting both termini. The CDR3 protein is CASILDRGYNQPQHF.

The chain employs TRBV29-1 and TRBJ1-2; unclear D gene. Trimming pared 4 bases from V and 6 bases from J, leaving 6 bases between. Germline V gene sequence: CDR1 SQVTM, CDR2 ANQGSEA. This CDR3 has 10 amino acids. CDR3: CSVGRNGYTF. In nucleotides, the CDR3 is TGCAGCGTTGGCCGGAATGGCTACACCTTC.

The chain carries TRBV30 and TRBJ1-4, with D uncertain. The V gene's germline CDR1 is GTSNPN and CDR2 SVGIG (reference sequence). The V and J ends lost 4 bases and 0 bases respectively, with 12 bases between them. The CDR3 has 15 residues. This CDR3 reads CAWTQPAATNEKLFF. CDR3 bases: TGTGCCTGGACCCAACCAGCTGCAACTAATGAAAAACTGTTTTTT.

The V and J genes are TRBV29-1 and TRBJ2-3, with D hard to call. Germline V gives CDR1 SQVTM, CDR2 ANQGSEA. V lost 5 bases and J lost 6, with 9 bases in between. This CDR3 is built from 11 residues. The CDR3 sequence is CSVSADDTQYF. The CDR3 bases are TGCAGCGTTTCTGCCGACGATACGCAGTATTTT.

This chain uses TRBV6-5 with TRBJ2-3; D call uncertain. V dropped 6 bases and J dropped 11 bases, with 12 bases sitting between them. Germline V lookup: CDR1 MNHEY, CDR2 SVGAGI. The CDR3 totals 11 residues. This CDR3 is CASSPGRLQYF. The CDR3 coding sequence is TGTGCCAGCAGCCCAGGACGTTTGCAGTATTTT.

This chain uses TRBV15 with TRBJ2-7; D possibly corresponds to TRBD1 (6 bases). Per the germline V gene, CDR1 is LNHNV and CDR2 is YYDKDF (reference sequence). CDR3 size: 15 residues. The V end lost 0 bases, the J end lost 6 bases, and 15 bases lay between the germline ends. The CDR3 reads CATSRDRAGVGEQYF. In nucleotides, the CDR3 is TGTGCCACCAGCAGAGATCGGGCAGGGGTAGGCGAGCAGTACTTC.

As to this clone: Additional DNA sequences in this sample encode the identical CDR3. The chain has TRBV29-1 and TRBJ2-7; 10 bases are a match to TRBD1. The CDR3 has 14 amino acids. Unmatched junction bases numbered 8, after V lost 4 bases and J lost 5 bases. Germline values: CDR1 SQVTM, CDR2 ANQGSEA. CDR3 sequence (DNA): TGCAGCGTTGCCCGGGACAGGGGTATCAACGAGCAGTACTTC. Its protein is CSVARDRGINEQYF.

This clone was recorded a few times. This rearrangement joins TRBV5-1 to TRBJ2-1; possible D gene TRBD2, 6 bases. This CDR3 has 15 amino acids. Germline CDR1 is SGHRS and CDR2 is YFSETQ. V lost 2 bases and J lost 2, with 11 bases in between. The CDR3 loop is CASSFIREAYNEQFF. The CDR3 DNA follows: TGCGCCAGCAGCTTTATAAGGGAGGCCTACAATGAGCAGTTCTTC.